This T cell receptor (beta chain) came from a study of blood T cell repertoires in COVID-19. On the study more broadly: The origin of the acute and convalescent COVID-19 samples was the United States, Italy and Spain. PBMCs, B-cell-depleted T cells, or T cells were the source of the cDNA or gDNA that made up the material.

How the authors handled the data: Reference gene primers were amplified, and this amplification served to estimate nucleated cell counts. Produced via immunoSEQ multiplex PCR; TCRdb's table is partial and in-frame only. Clone size and the V and J calls come from that table; the DNA yielded D and trimming. Found here are approximately 330,000 clones, 70% to 90% of them singletons; the top ten hold approximately 4%. The sequenced sample consisted of peripheral blood. This receptor was taken from a woman aged 50 to 60 with active or convalescent COVID-19.

CDR3 amino acids: CASSFSKLEAFF. CDR3 nucleotides: TGTGCCAGCAGTTTTTCGAAGCTTGAAGCTTTCTTT. J is TRBJ1-1 and V is TRBV12-3 or TRBV12-4; D remains unclear. CDR3 length equals 12 residues. Trimming left V 3 bases short and J 7 bases short, with 9 bases between.